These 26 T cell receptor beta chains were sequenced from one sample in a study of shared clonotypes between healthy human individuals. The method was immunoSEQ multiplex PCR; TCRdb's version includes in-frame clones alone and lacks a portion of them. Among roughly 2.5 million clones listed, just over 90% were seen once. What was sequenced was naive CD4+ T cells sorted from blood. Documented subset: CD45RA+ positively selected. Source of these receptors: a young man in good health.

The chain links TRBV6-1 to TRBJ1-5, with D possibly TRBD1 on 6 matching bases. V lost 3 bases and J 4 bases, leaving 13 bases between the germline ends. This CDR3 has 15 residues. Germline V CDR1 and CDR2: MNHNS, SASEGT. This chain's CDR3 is CASSDQGGPNQPQHF. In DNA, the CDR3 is TGTGCCAGCAGTGACCAAGGGGGACCAAATCAGCCCCAGCATTTT.

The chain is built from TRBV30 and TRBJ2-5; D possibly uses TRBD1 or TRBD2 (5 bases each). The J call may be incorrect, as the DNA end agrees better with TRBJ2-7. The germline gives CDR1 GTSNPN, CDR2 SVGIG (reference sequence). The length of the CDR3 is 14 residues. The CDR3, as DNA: TGTGCCTGGACTACCGGGACGGAGACCTACGAGCAGTACTTC. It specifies CAWTTGTETYEQYF.

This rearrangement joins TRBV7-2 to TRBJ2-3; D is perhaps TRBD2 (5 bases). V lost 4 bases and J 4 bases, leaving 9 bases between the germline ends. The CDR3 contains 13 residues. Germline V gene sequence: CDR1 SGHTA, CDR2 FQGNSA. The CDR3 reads CASSSWTADTQYF. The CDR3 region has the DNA TGTGCCAGCAGCTCTTGGACTGCAGATACGCAGTATTTT.

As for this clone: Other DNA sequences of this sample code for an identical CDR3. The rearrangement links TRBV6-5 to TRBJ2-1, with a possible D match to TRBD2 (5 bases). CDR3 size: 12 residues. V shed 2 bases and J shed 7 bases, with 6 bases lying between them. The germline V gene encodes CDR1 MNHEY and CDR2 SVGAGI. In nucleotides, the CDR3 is TGTGCCAGCAGTTACGAGGGAAATGAGCAGTTCTTC. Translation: CASSYEGNEQFF.

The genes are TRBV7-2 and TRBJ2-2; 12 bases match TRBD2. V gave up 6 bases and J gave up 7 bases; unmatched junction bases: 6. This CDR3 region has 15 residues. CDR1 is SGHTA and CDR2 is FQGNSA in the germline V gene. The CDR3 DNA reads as TGTGCCAGCAGACAAAGACTAGCGGGAGTCGGGGAGCTGTTTTTT. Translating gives CASRQRLAGVGELFF.

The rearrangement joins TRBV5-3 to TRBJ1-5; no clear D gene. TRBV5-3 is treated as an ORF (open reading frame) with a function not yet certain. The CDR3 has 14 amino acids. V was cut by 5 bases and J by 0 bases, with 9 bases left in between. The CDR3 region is CARSLSDSNQPQHF. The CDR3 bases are TGTGCCAGAAGTCTTTCTGATAGCAATCAGCCCCAGCATTTT.

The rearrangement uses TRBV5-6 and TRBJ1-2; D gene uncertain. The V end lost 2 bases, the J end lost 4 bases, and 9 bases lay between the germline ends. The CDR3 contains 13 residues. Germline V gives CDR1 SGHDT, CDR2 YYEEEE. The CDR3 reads CASSFGVGYGYTF. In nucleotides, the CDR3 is TGTGCCAGCAGCTTCGGGGTGGGCTATGGCTACACCTTC.

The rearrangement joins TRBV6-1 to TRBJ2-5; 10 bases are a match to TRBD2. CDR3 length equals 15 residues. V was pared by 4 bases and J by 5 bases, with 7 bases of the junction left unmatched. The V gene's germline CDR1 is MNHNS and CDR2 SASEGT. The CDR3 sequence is CASSGGTSGVETQYF. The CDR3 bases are TGTGCCAGCAGTGGGGGAACTAGCGGGGTGGAGACCCAGTACTTC.

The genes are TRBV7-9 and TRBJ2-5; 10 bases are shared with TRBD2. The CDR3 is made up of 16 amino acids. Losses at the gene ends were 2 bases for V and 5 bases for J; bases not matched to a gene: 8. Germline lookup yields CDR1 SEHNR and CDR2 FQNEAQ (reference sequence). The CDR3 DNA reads TGTGCCAGCAGCTTATCTAGCGGGGGCCAGGGGGAGACCCAGTACTTC. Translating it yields CASSLSSGGQGETQYF. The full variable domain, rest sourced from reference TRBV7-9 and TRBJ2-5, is DTGVSQNPRHKITKRGQNVTFRCDPISEHNRLYWYRQTLGQGPEFLTYFQNEAQLEKSRLLSDRFSAERPKGSFSTLEIQRTEQGDSAMYLCASSLSSGGQGETQYFGPGTRLLVL.

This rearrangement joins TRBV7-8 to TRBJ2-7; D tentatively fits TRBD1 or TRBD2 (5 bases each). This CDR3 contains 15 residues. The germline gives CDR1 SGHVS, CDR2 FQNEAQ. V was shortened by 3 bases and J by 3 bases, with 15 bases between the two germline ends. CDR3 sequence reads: CASSFSGTLFYEQYF. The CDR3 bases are TGTGCCAGCAGCTTCTCCGGGACGCTCTTCTACGAGCAGTACTTC. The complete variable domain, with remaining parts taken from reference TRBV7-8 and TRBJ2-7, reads GAGVSQSPRYKVAKRGQDVALRCDPISGHVSLFWYQQALGQGPEFLTYFQNEAQLDKSGLPSDRFFAERPEGSVSTLKIQRTQQEDSAVYLCASSFSGTLFYEQYFGPGTRLTVT.

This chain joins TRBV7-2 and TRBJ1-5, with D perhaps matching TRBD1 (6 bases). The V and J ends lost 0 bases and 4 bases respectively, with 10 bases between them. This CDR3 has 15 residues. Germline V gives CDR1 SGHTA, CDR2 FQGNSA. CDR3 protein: CASSLAGGANQPQHF. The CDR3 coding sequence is TGTGCCAGCAGCTTAGCTGGGGGCGCGAATCAGCCCCAGCATTTT. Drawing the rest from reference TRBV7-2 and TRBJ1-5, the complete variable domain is GAGVSQSPSNKVTEKGKDVELRCDPISGHTALYWYRQSLGQGLEFLIYFQGNSAPDKSGLPSDRFSAERTGGSVSTLTIQRTQQEDSAVYLCASSLAGGANQPQHFGDGTRLSIL.

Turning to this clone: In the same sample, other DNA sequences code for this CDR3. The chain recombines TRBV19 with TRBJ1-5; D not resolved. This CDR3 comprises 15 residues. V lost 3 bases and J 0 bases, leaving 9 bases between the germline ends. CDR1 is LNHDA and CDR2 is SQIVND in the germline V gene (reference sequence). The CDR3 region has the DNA TGTGCCAGTAGTATTGGGCAGAATAGCAATCAGCCCCAGCATTTT. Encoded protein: CASSIGQNSNQPQHF. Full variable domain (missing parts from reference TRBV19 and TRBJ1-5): DGGITQSPKYLFRKEGQNVTLSCEQNLNHDAMYWYRQDPGQGLRLIYYSQIVNDFQKGDIAEGYSVSREKKESFPLTVTSAQKNPTAFYLCASSIGQNSNQPQHFGDGTRLSIL.

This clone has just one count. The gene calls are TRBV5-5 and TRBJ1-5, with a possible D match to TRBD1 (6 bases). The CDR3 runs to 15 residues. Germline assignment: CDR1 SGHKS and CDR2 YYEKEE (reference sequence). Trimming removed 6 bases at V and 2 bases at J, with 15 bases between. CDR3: CASTATGLGNQPQHF. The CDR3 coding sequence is TGTGCCAGCACCGCTACAGGGCTGGGCAATCAGCCCCAGCATTTT.

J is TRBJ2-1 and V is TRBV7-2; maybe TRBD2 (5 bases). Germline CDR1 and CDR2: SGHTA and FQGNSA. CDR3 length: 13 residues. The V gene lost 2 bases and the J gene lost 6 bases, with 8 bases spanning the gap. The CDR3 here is CASSLSGSNEQFF. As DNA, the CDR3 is TGTGCCAGCAGCTTAAGCGGATCCAATGAGCAGTTCTTC.

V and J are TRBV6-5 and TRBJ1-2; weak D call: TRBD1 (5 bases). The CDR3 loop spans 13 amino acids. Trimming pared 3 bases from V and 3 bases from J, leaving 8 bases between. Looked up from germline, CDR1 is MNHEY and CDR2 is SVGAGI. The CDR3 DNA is TGTGCCAGCAGTTATTGGGGGGACTATGGCTACACCTTC. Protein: CASSYWGDYGYTF.

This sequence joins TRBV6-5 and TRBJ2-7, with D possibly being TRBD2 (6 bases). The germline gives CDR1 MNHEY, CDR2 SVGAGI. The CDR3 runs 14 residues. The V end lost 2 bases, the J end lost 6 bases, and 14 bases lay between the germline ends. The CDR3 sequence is CASSYLTRSGEQYF. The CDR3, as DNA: TGTGCCAGCAGTTACCTGACTAGATCGGGCGAGCAGTACTTC.

For the CDR3, the DNA is TGTGCCAGCTCATCCCCGGCAGATACGCAGTATTTT. As protein: CASSSPADTQYF. This chain uses TRBV18 with TRBJ2-3; D gene uncertain. The V end was cut by 5 bases, the J end by 4 bases, with 7 bases between. This CDR3 is 12 amino acids long. In germline, CDR1 is KGHSH, CDR2 LQKENI.

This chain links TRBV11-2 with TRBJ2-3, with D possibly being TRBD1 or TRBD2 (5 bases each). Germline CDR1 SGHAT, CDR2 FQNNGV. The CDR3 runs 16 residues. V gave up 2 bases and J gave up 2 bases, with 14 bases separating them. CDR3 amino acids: CASSLQGRADTDTQYF. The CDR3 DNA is TGTGCCAGCAGCTTACAGGGACGGGCGGACACAGATACGCAGTATTTT.

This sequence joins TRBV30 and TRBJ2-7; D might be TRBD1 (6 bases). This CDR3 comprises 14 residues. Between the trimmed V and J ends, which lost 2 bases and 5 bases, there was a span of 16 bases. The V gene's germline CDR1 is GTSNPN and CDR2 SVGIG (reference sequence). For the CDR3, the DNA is TGTGCCTGGAGTTCCGGGACAAGGTCTCACGAGCAGTACTTC. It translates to CAWSSGTRSHEQYF. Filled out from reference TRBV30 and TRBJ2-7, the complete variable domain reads SQTIHQWPATLVQPVGSPLSLECTVEGTSNPNLYWYRQAAGRGLQLLFYSVGIGQISSEVPQNLSASRPQDRQFILSSKKLLLSDSGFYLCAWSSGTRSHEQYFGPGTRLTVT.

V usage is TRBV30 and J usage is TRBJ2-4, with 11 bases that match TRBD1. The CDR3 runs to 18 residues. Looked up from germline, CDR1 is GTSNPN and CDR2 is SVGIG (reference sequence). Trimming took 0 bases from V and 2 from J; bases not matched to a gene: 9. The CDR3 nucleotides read TGTGCCTGGAGTGTACGGGACAGGGGGGGTCTAACCAAAAACATTCAGTACTTC. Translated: CAWSVRDRGGLTKNIQYF.

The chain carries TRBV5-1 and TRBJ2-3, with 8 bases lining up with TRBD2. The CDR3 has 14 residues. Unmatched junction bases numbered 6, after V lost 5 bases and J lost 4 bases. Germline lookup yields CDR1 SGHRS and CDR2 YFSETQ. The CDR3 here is CASRSGGAPDTQYF. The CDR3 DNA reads TGCGCCAGCAGATCGGGGGGGGCCCCAGATACGCAGTATTTT.

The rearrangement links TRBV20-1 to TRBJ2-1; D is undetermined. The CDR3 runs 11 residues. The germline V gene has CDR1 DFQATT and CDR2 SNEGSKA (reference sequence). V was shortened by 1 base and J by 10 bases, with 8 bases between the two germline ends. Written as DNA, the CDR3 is TGCAGTGCTAGAGGCTTCCCCGAGCAGTTCTTC. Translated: CSARGFPEQFF.

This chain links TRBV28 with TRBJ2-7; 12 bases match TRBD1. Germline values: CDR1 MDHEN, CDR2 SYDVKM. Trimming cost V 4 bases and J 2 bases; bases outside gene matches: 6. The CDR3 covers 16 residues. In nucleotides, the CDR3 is TGTGCCAGCAGTTCCATGGGACAGGGGGCACCCTACGAGCAGTACTTC. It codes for CASSSMGQGAPYEQYF.

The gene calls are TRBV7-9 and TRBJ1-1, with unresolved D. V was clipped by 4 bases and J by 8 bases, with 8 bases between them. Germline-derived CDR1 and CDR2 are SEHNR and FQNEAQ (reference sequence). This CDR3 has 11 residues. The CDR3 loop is CASSYGQEAFF. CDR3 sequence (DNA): TGTGCCAGCAGCTACGGCCAGGAAGCTTTCTTT.

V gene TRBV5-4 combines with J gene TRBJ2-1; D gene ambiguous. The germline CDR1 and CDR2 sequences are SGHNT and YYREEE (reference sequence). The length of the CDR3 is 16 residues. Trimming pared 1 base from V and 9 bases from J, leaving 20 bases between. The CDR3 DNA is TGTGCCAGCAGCTTGCGTAGCCAGGCTAAAGGTGGTGAGCAGTTCTTC. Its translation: CASSLRSQAKGGEQFF.

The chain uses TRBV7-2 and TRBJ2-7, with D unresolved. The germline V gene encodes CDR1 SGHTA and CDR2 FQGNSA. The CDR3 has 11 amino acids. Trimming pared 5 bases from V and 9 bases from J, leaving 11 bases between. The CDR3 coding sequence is TGTGCCAGCAGCCCCGGTTTTGGGCAGTACTTC. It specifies CASSPGFGQYF. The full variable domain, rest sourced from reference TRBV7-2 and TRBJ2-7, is GAGVSQSPSNKVTEKGKDVELRCDPISGHTALYWYRQSLGQGLEFLIYFQGNSAPDKSGLPSDRFSAERTGGSVSTLTIQRTQQEDSAVYLCASSPGFGQYFGPGTRLTVT.